This passage covers 32 T cell receptor beta chains from one sample sequenced in a study of T cell changes during pregnancy in multiple sclerosis. TCRdb keeps only in-frame clones here, not all; method: immunoSEQ multiplex PCR. The sample shows about 77,000 clones, around 89% of them seen only once. Sequenced here: peripheral blood, sampled before pregnancy. The source of these receptors is a female donor with multiple sclerosis, enrolled in a pregnancy study.

This sequence joins TRBV7-2 and TRBJ2-7; D is undetermined. V lost 5 bases and J lost 5, with 19 bases in between. The V gene's germline CDR1 is SGHTA and CDR2 FQGNSA. The CDR3 runs to 15 residues. The CDR3 DNA reads TGTGCCAGCAGCCGCCCAATCAAGCGAACCAACGAGCAGTACTTC. It specifies CASSRPIKRTNEQYF.

The gene calls are TRBV7-2 and TRBJ1-5; 7 nucleotides line up with TRBD1. Losses at the gene ends were 5 bases for V and 4 bases for J; bases not matched to a gene: 5. The CDR3 loop spans 14 amino acids. The germline gives CDR1 SGHTA, CDR2 FQGNSA. CDR3 in DNA: TGTGCCAGCAGCCCGAGACAGGGTAATCAGCCCCAGCATTTT. Translation: CASSPRQGNQPQHF.

This chain joins TRBV6-1 and TRBJ1-5; a weak D match, TRBD1 (5 bases). The CDR3 is 14 amino acids. Germline values: CDR1 MNHNS, CDR2 SASEGT. Trimming took off 4 bases at V and 8 bases at J, with 15 bases between the two ends. CDR3 region: CASSGDWGDEPQHF. The DNA of the CDR3 is TGTGCCAGCAGTGGAGACTGGGGGGATGAGCCCCAGCATTTT.

The J gene is TRBJ2-1, the V gene TRBV5-1; the match to TRBD1 covers 7 bases. This CDR3 has 14 residues. J lost 9 bases, V lost 2 bases, and 8 bases had no gene match. Germline V lookup: CDR1 SGHRS, CDR2 YFSETQ. The CDR3 sequence: CASSFGDRDIEQFF. The CDR3, as DNA: TGCGCCAGCAGCTTCGGAGACAGGGACATTGAGCAGTTCTTC.

The V and J genes are TRBV5-4 and TRBJ1-2; tentative D call: TRBD1 (6 bases). V gave up 0 bases and J gave up 7 bases, with 10 bases separating them. The CDR3 consists of 13 residues. Germline V gene lookup returns CDR1 SGHNT and CDR2 YYREEE (reference sequence). The CDR3 loop is CASSLVGGAGYTF. In DNA, the CDR3 is TGTGCCAGCAGCTTGGTCGGGGGGGCTGGCTACACCTTC. Full variable domain (remainder filled in from reference TRBV5-4 and TRBJ1-2): ETGVTQSPTHLIKTRGQQVTLRCSSQSGHNTVSWYQQALGQGPQFIFQYYREEENGRGNFPPRFSGLQFPNYSSELNVNALELDDSALYLCASSLVGGAGYTFGSGTRLTVV.

This sequence joins TRBV7-8 and TRBJ2-1, with 7 bases matching TRBD1. This CDR3 has 18 amino acids. V dropped 3 bases and J dropped 7; count of bases not matched to a gene: 18. The germline V gene has CDR1 SGHVS and CDR2 FQNEAQ. CDR3 region: CASSFKPPGQSFSNEQFF. For the CDR3, the DNA is TGTGCCAGCAGCTTCAAACCGCCGGGACAGAGCTTTTCGAATGAGCAGTTCTTC.

CDR3 residues: CASSFLAGELFF. The CDR3, as DNA: TGTGCCAGCAGCTTCCTCGCCGGGGAGCTGTTTTTT. This rearrangement joins TRBV7-2 to TRBJ2-2; D unclear. Germline values: CDR1 SGHTA, CDR2 FQGNSA. The germline V and J ends were trimmed by 3 bases and 6 bases, with 5 bases remaining between them. This CDR3 contains 12 residues.

CDR3 region: CASSLRDRDGEQYF. The DNA of the CDR3 is TGTGCCAGCAGCCTAAGGGACAGGGATGGCGAGCAGTACTTC. The rearrangement joins TRBV7-8 to TRBJ2-7; 9 bases are a match to TRBD1. Trimming removed 5 bases from V and 6 bases from J; junction bases left unmatched: 8. Per the germline V gene, CDR1 is SGHVS and CDR2 is FQNEAQ. The CDR3 is 14 amino acids.

The J gene is TRBJ1-2, the V gene TRBV9; 7 bases map to TRBD1. J lost 2 bases, V lost 4 bases, and 17 bases had no gene match. The germline V gene has CDR1 SGDLS and CDR2 YYNGEE. The length of the CDR3 is 18 residues. The CDR3 sequence: CASSPRKGETGPNYGYTF. In nucleotides, the CDR3 is TGTGCCAGCAGCCCGAGGAAGGGTGAGACAGGGCCGAACTATGGCTACACCTTC.

CDR3 bases: TGTGCCAGCAGCTTGGACAGGGGCGAGCAGTACTTC. Translation: CASSLDRGEQYF. This chain joins TRBV5-4 and TRBJ2-7; 7 bases align to TRBD1. CDR3 size: 12 residues. The J segment lost 6 bases and the V segment lost 0 bases, leaving 0 bases of the junction unmatched. Germline V gene lookup returns CDR1 SGHNT and CDR2 YYREEE (reference sequence). The full variable domain, in which reference TRBV5-4 and TRBJ2-7 provide the parts outside the CDR3, is ETGVTQSPTHLIKTRGQQVTLRCSSQSGHNTVSWYQQALGQGPQFIFQYYREEENGRGNFPPRFSGLQFPNYSSELNVNALELDDSALYLCASSLDRGEQYFGPGTRLTVT.

This chain joins TRBV6-5 and TRBJ1-6, with D maybe TRBD1 (6 bases). The germline V gene encodes CDR1 MNHEY and CDR2 SVGAGI. The CDR3 consists of 16 residues. V was cut by 0 bases and J by 8 bases, with 14 bases left in between. The chain's CDR3 is CASSYSTVSGDSPLHF. The CDR3 coding sequence is TGTGCCAGCAGTTACTCGACGGTGTCAGGGGATTCACCCCTCCACTTT.

The chain links TRBV28 to TRBJ1-6, with 11 bases aligning to TRBD1. This CDR3 has 14 amino acids. Germline assignment: CDR1 MDHEN and CDR2 SYDVKM. After removal of 4 bases from V and 10 bases from J, the junction contained 3 bases not matched to a gene. The DNA for the CDR3 is TGTGCCAGCAGTTGGGGACAGGGGGGCTCACCCCTCCACTTT. This sequence encodes CASSWGQGGSPLHF.

The DNA for the CDR3 is TGTGCCAGCAGCTTAAATGCGGGAAACTCCTACAATGAGCAGTTCTTC. It yields the protein CASSLNAGNSYNEQFF. The V and J genes are TRBV7-3 and TRBJ2-1; possible D gene TRBD2, 6 bases. The CDR3 spans 16 residues. Germline V CDR1 and CDR2: SGHTA, FQGTGA. Trimming cost V 1 base and J 0 bases, with 10 bases left between them.

The chain carries TRBV7-2 and TRBJ2-7; D is possibly TRBD2 (6 bases). V was pared by 4 bases and J by 4 bases, with 17 bases between. This CDR3 spans 15 amino acids. Germline CDR1 SGHTA, CDR2 FQGNSA. The CDR3 is CASSSYWGVGYEQYF. CDR3 DNA: TGTGCCAGCAGCTCCTATTGGGGGGTTGGGTACGAGCAGTACTTC.

CDR3: CASSLWGGRETQYF. The CDR3 nucleotides are TGTGCCAGCAGCTTGTGGGGGGGCCGAGAGACCCAGTACTTC. The chain uses TRBV5-8 and TRBJ2-5, with D possibly TRBD2 on 7 matching bases. Germline CDR1 and CDR2: SGHTS and YDEGEE. CDR3 length: 14 residues. Trimming removed 1 base from V and 4 bases from J, with 11 bases in between.

This chain uses TRBV19 with TRBJ2-1; no definite D call. The ends were cut back, 3 bases at V and 5 bases at J, with 8 bases in the middle. The CDR3 has 13 amino acids. The germline V gene has CDR1 LNHDA and CDR2 SQIVND (reference sequence). The CDR3 reads CASSINPNNEQFF. Here the CDR3 DNA reads TGTGCCAGTAGTATTAACCCTAACAATGAGCAGTTCTTC.

The V gene is TRBV5-6, the J gene TRBJ2-2; D uncertain. CDR3 length: 18 amino acids. CDR1 is SGHDT and CDR2 is YYEEEE in the germline V gene. V lost 4 bases and J lost 2, with 21 bases in between. The CDR3 reads CASSIGPATSGNTGELFF. In nucleotides, the CDR3 is TGTGCCAGCAGCATCGGCCCCGCTACCTCAGGAAACACCGGGGAGCTGTTTTTT.

The rearrangement uses TRBV5-1 and TRBJ1-6, with 8 positions matching TRBD1. From germline, CDR1 is SGHRS and CDR2 YFSETQ. This CDR3 spans 17 amino acids. V dropped 2 bases and J dropped 7; count of bases not matched to a gene: 11. This chain's CDR3 is CASSFFSGTGVNSPLHF. CDR3 coding DNA: TGCGCCAGCAGCTTTTTTTCCGGGACAGGAGTGAATTCACCCCTCCACTTT. Filled out from reference TRBV5-1 and TRBJ1-6, the complete variable domain reads KAGVTQTPRYLIKTRGQQVTLSCSPISGHRSVSWYQQTPGQGLQFLFEYFSETQRNKGNFPGRFSGRQFSNSRSEMNVSTLELGDSALYLCASSFFSGTGVNSPLHFGNGTRLTVT.

The J gene is TRBJ1-3, the V gene TRBV5-6; TRBD1 agrees at 8 bases. There are 14 residues in the CDR3. V shed 4 bases, J shed 3 bases, and the junction held 3 bases outside the gene matches. From germline, CDR1 is SGHDT and CDR2 YYEEEE. The CDR3 nucleotides read TGTGCCAGCAGCCAAGGGACAGGTGGAAACACCATATATTTT. This sequence encodes CASSQGTGGNTIYF.

This rearrangement joins TRBV9 to TRBJ2-3; 15 bases fit TRBD2. V gave up 4 bases and J gave up 4 bases; unmatched junction bases: 7. The CDR3 runs to 17 residues. Germline V lookup: CDR1 SGDLS, CDR2 YYNGEE. The CDR3 DNA sequence: TGTGCCAGCAGCCGGCGGACTAGCGGGGGGGTAGCAGATACGCAGTATTTT. Amino acids: CASSRRTSGGVADTQYF.

The chain combines TRBV27 with TRBJ2-4; D possibly corresponds to TRBD1 (6 bases). This CDR3 is 11 amino acids long. Trimming cost V 7 bases and J 6 bases, with 7 bases left between them. Germline V gene sequence: CDR1 MNHEY, CDR2 SMNVEV (reference sequence). This CDR3 reads CASTRGNIQYF. The CDR3 DNA reads as TGTGCCAGCACCAGGGGAAACATTCAGTACTTC.

The V and J genes are TRBV5-4 and TRBJ2-5; TRBD1 aligns across 7 bases. This CDR3 region has 13 residues. The germline CDR1 and CDR2 sequences are SGHNT and YYREEE (reference sequence). Trimming took 4 bases from V and 5 from J; bases not matched to a gene: 5. Here the CDR3 reads CASSPTGMETQYF. CDR3 DNA: TGTGCCAGCAGCCCGACAGGGATGGAGACCCAGTACTTC. The whole variable domain, filled in from reference TRBV5-4 and TRBJ2-5, reads ETGVTQSPTHLIKTRGQQVTLRCSSQSGHNTVSWYQQALGQGPQFIFQYYREEENGRGNFPPRFSGLQFPNYSSELNVNALELDDSALYLCASSPTGMETQYFGPGTRLLVL.

The chain uses TRBV18 and TRBJ1-5; D is possibly TRBD1 (5 bases). CDR1 and CDR2 (germline): KGHSH, LQKENI. The CDR3 totals 16 residues. The germline V and J ends were trimmed by 3 bases and 0 bases, with 12 bases remaining between them. For the CDR3, the DNA is TGTGCCAGCTCACCGATACGACAGCCTAGCAATCAGCCCCAGCATTTT. This sequence encodes CASSPIRQPSNQPQHF.

The chain combines TRBV6-1 with TRBJ1-6, with TRBD1 matching 9 bases. The V gene's germline CDR1 is MNHNS and CDR2 SASEGT. The trim removed 1 base at V and 6 bases at J, leaving 1 base unmatched. CDR3 length: 15 residues. The CDR3 protein is CASSEDRGRNSPLHF. CDR3 coding DNA: TGTGCCAGCAGTGAAGACAGGGGGCGTAATTCACCCCTCCACTTT.

V is TRBV30 and J is TRBJ2-7; tentatively, D is TRBD1 (5 bases). Germline CDR1 GTSNPN, CDR2 SVGIG (reference sequence). The V gene lost 4 bases and the J gene lost 6 bases, with 13 bases spanning the gap. The CDR3 is 12 residues long. The CDR3 protein is CAWKAGYGEQYF. The CDR3 coding sequence is TGTGCCTGGAAAGCAGGGTACGGCGAGCAGTACTTC. Looking up the rest from reference TRBV30 and TRBJ2-7 gives the full variable domain: SQTIHQWPATLVQPVGSPLSLECTVEGTSNPNLYWYRQAAGRGLQLLFYSVGIGQISSEVPQNLSASRPQDRQFILSSKKLLLSDSGFYLCAWKAGYGEQYFGPGTRLTVT.

The rearrangement joins TRBV18 to TRBJ2-5; a weak D match, TRBD2 (5 bases). Trimming took off 0 bases at V and 4 bases at J, with 9 bases between the two ends. Germline CDR1 reads KGHSH; CDR2 reads LQKENI. The CDR3 loop spans 14 amino acids. Here the CDR3 DNA reads TGTGCCAGCTCACCACCGAGAGGAGGAGAGACCCAGTACTTC. As protein: CASSPPRGGETQYF.

The V and J genes are TRBV18 and TRBJ2-2; 7 nucleotides match TRBD2. CDR1 and CDR2 from the germline V gene are KGHSH and LQKENI. This CDR3 has 18 residues. Germline trimming cut 5 bases from V and 8 bases from J; bases unmatched to any gene: 20. The CDR3 DNA sequence: TGTGCCAGCTCATCGTTACTAGCGAGTTTCCCGTCAGGTGGGGAGCTGTTTTTT. Its translation: CASSSLLASFPSGGELFF.

The V gene is TRBV6-4, the J gene TRBJ2-2; D might be TRBD1 (6 bases). The V end lost 5 bases, the J end lost 2 bases, and 12 bases lay between the germline ends. The CDR3 runs 15 residues. Germline CDR1 MRHNA, CDR2 SNTAGT. In DNA, the CDR3 is TGTGCCAGCAGTACCCGACAGGTTAACACCGGGGAGCTGTTTTTT. Residues: CASSTRQVNTGELFF.

V gene TRBV5-4 combines with J gene TRBJ1-4, with TRBD1 identical over 7 bases. CDR1 is SGHNT and CDR2 is YYREEE in the germline V gene (reference sequence). V shed 3 bases and J 6 bases; nucleotides not matched to a gene: 8. The CDR3 is 15 residues long. The DNA for the CDR3 is TGTGCCAGCAGCTCTGGAGGGGGCAGGGATGAAAAACTGTTTTTT. Its translation: CASSSGGGRDEKLFF.

This rearrangement joins TRBV27 to TRBJ2-6; weak D call: TRBD1 (5 bases). Germline assignment: CDR1 MNHEY and CDR2 SMNVEV (reference sequence). V dropped 5 bases and J dropped 1 base, with 15 bases sitting between them. This CDR3 has 17 residues. CDR3 bases: TGTGCCAGCAGTCCCCCTCAGGGCCGTTCTGGGGCCAACGTCCTGACTTTC. Protein product: CASSPPQGRSGANVLTF.

This chain's CDR3 is CASSVEGSGANVLTF. The CDR3 DNA reads as TGTGCCAGCAGCGTAGAGGGGTCTGGGGCCAACGTCCTGACTTTC. V gene TRBV9 combines with J gene TRBJ2-6, with D maybe TRBD1 (5 bases). In germline, CDR1 is SGDLS, CDR2 YYNGEE. V lost 0 bases and J 1 base, leaving 5 bases between the germline ends. This CDR3 has 15 amino acids.

The rearrangement uses TRBV7-2 and TRBJ2-1; D is perhaps TRBD1 (6 bases). The CDR3 spans 15 residues. Trimming took 6 bases from V and 0 from J, leaving 12 bases between them. CDR1 SGHTA and CDR2 FQGNSA come from the germline V gene. In nucleotides, the CDR3 is TGTGCCAGCAGTTTCGGACAGAGCTCCTACAATGAGCAGTTCTTC. Translation gives CASSFGQSSYNEQFF.